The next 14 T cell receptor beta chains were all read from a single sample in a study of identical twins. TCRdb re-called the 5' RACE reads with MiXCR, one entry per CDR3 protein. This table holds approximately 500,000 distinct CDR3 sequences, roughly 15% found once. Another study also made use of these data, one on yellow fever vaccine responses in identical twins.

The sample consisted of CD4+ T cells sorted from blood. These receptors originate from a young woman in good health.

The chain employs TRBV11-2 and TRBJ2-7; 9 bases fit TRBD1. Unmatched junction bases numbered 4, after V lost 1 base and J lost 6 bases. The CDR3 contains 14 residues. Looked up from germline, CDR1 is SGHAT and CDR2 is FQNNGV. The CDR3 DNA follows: TGTGCCAGCAGCTTAGCCTCGACAGGGGGCGAGCAGTACGTC. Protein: CASSLASTGGEQYV.

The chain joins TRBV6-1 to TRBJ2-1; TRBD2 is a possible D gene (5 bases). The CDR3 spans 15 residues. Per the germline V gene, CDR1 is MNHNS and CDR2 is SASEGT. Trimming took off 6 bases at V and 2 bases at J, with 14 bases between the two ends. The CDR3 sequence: CASSPSGATYNEQFF. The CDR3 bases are TGTGCCAGCAGCCCCAGCGGAGCCACCTACAATGAGCAGTTCTTC.

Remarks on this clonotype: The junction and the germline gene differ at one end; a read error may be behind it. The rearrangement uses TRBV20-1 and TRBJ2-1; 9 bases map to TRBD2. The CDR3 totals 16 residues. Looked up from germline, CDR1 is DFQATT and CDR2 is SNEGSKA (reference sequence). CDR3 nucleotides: TGCAGTGCTAGGCGGGAGGGGAGTTCGGCCTATAATGAGCAGTTCTTC. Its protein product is CSARREGSSAYNEQFF.

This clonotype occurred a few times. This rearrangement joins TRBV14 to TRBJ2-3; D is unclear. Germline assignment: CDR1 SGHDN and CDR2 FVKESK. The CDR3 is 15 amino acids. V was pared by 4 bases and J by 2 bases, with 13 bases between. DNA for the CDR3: TGTGCCAGCAGCCCCGGGCCCAAATACACAGATACGCAGTATTTT. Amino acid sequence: CASSPGPKYTDTQYF.

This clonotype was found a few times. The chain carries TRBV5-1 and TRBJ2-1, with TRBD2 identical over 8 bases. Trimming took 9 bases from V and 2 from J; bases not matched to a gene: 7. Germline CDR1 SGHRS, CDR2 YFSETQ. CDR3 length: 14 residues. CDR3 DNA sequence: TGCGCCACTCGAACTAGCGGACCCTACAATGAGCAGTTCTTC. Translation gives CATRTSGPYNEQFF.

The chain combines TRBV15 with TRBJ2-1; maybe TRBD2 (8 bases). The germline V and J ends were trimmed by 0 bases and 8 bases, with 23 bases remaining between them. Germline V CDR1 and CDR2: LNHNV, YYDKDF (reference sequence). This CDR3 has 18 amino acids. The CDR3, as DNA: TGTGCCACCAGCAGAGATGTAAGGGGGCTTGGACTAGCCTATGAGCAGTTCTTC. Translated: CATSRDVRGLGLAYEQFF.

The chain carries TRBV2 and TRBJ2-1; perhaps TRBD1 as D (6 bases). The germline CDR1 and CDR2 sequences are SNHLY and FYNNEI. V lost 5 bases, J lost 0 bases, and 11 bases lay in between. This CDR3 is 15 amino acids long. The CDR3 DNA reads TGTGCCAGCAGTCTCCGGGACAACTCCTACAATGAGCAGTTCTTC. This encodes CASSLRDNSYNEQFF.

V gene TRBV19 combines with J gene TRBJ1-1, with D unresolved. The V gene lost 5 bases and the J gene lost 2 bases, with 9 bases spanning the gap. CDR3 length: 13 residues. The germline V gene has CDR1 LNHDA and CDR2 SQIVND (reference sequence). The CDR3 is CASSPTYNTEAFF. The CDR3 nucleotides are TGTGCCAGTAGTCCCACCTACAACACTGAAGCTTTCTTT.

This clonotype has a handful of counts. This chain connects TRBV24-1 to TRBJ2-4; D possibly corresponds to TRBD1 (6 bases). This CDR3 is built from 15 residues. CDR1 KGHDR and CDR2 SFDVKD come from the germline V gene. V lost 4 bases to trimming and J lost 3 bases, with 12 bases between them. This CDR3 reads CATSEAGAGKNIQYF. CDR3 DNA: TGTGCCACCAGTGAAGCAGGGGCTGGCAAAAACATTCAGTACTTC.

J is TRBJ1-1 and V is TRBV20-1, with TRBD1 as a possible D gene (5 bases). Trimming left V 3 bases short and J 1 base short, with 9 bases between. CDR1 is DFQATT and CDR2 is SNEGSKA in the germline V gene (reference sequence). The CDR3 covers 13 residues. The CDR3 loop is CSARGDENTEAFF. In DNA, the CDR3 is TGCAGTGCTAGGGGGGATGAGAACACTGAAGCTTTCTTT.

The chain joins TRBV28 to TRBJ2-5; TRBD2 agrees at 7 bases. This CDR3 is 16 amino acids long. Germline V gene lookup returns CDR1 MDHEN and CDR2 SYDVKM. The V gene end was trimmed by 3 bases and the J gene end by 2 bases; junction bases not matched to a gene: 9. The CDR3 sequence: CASSFWNGRRQETQYF. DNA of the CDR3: TGTGCCAGCAGTTTCTGGAACGGGAGGAGACAAGAGACCCAGTACTTC.

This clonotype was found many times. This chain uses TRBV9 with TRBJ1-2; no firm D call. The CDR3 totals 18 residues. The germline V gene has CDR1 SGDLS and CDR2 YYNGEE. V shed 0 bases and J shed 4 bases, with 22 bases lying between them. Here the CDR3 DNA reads TGTGCCAGCAGCGTAGATGGCAGGAGGCGCCGTTTGGGCTATGGCTACACCTTC. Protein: CASSVDGRRRRLGYGYTF.

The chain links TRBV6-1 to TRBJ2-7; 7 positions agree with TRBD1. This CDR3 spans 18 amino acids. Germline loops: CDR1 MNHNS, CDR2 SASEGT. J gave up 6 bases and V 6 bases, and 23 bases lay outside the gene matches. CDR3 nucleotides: TGTGCCAGCAGCCGCCGAAGCCAAGGGGGCAGGGGTTTGGCCGAGCAGTACTTC. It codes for CASSRRSQGGRGLAEQYF.

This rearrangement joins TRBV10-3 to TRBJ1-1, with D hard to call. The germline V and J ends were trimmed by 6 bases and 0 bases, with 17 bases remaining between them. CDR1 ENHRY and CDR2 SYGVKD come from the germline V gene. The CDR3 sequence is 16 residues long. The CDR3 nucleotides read TGTGCCATCAGCCCATCCCCGGGGAAGATGAACACTGAAGCTTTCTTT. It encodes CAISPSPGKMNTEAFF.